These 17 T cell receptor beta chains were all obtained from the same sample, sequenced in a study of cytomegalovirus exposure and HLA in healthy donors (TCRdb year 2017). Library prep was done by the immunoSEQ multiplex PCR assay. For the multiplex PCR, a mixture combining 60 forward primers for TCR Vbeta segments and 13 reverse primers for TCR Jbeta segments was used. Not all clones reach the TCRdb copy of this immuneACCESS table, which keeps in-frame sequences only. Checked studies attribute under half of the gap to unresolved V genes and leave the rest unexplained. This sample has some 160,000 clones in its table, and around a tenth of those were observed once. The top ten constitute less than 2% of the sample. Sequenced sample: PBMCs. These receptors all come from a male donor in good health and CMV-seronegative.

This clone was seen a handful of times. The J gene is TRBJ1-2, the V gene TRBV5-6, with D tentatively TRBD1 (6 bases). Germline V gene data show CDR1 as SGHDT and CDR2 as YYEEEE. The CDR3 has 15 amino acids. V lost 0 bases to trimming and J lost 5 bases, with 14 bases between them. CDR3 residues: CASSLGTAWEYGYTF. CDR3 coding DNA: TGTGCCAGCAGCTTGGGGACAGCCTGGGAGTATGGCTACACCTTC.

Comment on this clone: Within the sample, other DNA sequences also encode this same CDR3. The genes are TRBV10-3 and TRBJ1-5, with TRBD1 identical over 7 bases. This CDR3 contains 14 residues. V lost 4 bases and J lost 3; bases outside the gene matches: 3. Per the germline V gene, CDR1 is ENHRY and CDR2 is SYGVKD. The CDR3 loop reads CAISAQGDNQPQHF. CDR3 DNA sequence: TGTGCCATCAGTGCGCAGGGGGACAATCAGCCCCAGCATTTT.

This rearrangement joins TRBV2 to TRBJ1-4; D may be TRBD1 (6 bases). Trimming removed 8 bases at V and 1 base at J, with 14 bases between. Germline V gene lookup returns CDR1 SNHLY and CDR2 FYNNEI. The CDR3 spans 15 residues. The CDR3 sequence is CASRDGGRTNEKLFF. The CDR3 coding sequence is TGTGCCAGCCGGGATGGGGGCCGAACTAATGAAAAACTGTTTTTT.

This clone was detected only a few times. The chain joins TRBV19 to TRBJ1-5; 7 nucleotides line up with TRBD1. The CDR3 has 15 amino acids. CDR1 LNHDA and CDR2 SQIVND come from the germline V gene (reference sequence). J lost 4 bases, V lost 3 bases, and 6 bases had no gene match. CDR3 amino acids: CASSIGGGGNQPQHF. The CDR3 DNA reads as TGTGCCAGTAGTATTGGAGGGGGCGGGAATCAGCCCCAGCATTTT.

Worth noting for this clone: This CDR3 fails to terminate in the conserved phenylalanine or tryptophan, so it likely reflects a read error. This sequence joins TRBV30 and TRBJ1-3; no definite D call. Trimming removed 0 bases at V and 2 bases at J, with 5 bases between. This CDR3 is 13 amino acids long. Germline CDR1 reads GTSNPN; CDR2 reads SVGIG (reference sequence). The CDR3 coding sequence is TGTGCCTGGAGTGTGTTAGCTGGAAACACCATATATTTG. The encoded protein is CAWSVLAGNTIYL.

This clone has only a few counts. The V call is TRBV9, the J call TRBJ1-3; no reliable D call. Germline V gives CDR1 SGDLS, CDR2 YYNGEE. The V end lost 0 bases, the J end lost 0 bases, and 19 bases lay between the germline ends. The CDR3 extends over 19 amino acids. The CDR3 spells CASSVGAGIALSSGNTIYF. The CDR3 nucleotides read TGTGCCAGCAGCGTAGGGGCAGGAATTGCCTTAAGCTCTGGAAACACCATATATTTT.

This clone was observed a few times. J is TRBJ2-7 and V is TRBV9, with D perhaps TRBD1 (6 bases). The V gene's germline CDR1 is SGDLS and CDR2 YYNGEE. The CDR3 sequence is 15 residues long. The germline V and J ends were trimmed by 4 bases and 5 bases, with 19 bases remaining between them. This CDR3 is CASSPFWGRSDEQYF. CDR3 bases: TGTGCCAGCAGCCCCTTCTGGGGGCGCTCTGACGAGCAGTACTTC.

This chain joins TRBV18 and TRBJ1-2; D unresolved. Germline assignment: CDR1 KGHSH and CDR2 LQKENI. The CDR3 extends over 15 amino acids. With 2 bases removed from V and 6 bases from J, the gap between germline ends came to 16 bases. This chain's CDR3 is CASSPNSAPGNGYTF. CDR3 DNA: TGTGCCAGCTCACCAAATTCGGCTCCCGGGAATGGCTACACCTTC.

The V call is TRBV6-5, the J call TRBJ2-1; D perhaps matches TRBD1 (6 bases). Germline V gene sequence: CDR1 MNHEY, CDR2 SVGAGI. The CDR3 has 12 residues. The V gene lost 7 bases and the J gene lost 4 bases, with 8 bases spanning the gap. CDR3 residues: CASNTGYNEQFF. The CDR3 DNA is TGTGCCAGCAACACAGGGTACAATGAGCAGTTCTTC.

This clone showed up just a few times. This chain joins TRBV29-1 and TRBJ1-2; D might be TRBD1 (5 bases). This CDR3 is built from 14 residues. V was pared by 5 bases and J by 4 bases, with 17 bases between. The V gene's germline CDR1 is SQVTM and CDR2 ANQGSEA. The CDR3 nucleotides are TGCAGCGTTAGTGTGCAGGGACTCATCTATGGCTACACCTTC. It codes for CSVSVQGLIYGYTF.

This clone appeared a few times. CDR3 nucleotides: TGTGCCAGCAGCCGAGGACAGGGAGGTAACTATGGCTACACCTTC. It translates to CASSRGQGGNYGYTF. The gene calls are TRBV27 and TRBJ1-2; TRBD1 matches at 8 bases. The CDR3 runs 15 residues. CDR1 is MNHEY, CDR2 SMNVEV, per germline (reference sequence). V was pared by 6 bases and J by 1 base, with 7 bases of the junction left unmatched.

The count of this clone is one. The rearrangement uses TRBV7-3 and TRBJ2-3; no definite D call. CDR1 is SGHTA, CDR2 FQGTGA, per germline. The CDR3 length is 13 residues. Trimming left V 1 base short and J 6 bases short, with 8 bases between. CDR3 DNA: TGTGCCAGCAGCTTAAAGGCAGCGGATACGCAGTATTTT. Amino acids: CASSLKAADTQYF.

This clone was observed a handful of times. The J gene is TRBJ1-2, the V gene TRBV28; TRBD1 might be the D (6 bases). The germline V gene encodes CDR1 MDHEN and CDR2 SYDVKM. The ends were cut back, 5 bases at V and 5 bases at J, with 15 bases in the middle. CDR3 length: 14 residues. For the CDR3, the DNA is TGTGCCAGCAGTAGGGTAGGGACATCGTATGGCTACACCTTC. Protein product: CASSRVGTSYGYTF.

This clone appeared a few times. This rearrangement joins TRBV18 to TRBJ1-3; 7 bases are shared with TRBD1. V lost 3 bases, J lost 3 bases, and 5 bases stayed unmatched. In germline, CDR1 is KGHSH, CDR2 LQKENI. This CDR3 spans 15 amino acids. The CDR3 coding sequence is TGTGCCAGCTCACCCGACAGGGTAATTGGAAACACCATATATTTT. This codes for CASSPDRVIGNTIYF.

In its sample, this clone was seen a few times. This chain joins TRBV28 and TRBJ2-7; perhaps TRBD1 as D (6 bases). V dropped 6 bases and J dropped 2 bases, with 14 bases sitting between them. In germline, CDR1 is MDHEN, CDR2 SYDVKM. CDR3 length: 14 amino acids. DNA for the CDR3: TGTGCCAGCAGCCCACCACAGGGTCCCTACGAGCAGTACTTC. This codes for CASSPPQGPYEQYF.

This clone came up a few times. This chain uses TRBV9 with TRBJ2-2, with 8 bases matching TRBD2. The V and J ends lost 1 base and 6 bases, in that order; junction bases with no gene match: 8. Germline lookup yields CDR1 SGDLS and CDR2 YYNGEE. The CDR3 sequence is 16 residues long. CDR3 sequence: CASSVRGSGTSGELFF. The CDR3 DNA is TGTGCCAGCAGCGTACGAGGTAGCGGGACGTCCGGGGAGCTGTTTTTT.

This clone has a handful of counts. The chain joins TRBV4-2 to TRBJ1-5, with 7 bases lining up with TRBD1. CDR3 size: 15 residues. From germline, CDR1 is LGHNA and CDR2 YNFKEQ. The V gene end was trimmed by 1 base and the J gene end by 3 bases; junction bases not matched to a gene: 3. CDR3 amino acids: CASSQVTGVNQPQHF. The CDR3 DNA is TGTGCCAGCAGCCAAGTCACAGGGGTCAATCAGCCCCAGCATTTT.